These 24 T cell receptor beta chains were all obtained from the same sample, sequenced in a study of T cell clonality in common variable immunodeficiency (dated by TCRdb to 2015 to 2017). Library creation used the immunoSEQ multiplex PCR assay. The clones in this table, taken by TCRdb from immuneACCESS, are in-frame only. Not every clone is retained; where verified, under half of the shortfall comes from an unresolved V gene, and the cause of the rest is unknown. Here the sample lists approximately 75,000 clones, none seen once only. The biggest ten clones account for 0.8% of the sample. Sequenced material: peripheral blood mononuclear cells. All receptors derive from a person aged 18-69 years in good health.

This clone has ten or more counts. Read sequence stops 3 residues before the CDR3 end, and the germline J gene provides the missing end. The genes are TRBV6-2 or TRBV6-3 and TRBJ2-7, with TRBD1 matching over 9 bases. The CDR3 has 12 residues. J lost 3 bases, V lost 6 bases, and 0 bases had no gene match. Per the germline V gene, CDR1 is MNHEY and CDR2 is SVGEGT. The sequenced CDR3 bases are TGTGCCAGCAGGACAGGGGGCTACGAG. Protein sequence: CASRTGGYE. The whole CDR3 protein reads CASRTGGYEQYF.

At least ten counts were recorded for this clone. The sequence runs out 3 residues before the end of the CDR3; the remainder is reconstructed from the germline J gene. The chain uses TRBV7-8 and TRBJ2-7; D uncertain. With 1 base removed from V and 0 bases from J, the gap between germline ends came to 4 bases. CDR1 is SGHVS, CDR2 FQNEAQ, per germline. The CDR3 has 13 amino acids. CDR3 DNA (partial): TGTGCCAGCAGCTTAGGGCTCTCCTACGAG. It encodes CASSLGLSYE. The entire CDR3 sequence reads CASSLGLSYEQYF.

In its sample, this clone was seen many times. The sequenced fragment ends 3 residues before the CDR3 boundary, so the rest is inferred from the germline J gene. The chain carries TRBV5-4 and TRBJ1-1; 11 bases match TRBD1. The CDR3 spans 15 residues. Per germline, CDR1 SGHNT and CDR2 YYREEE (reference sequence). This CDR3 is CASSFPGQGEGAAFF. The part of the CDR3 DNA that was read is TGTGCCAGCAGCTTCCCGGGACAGGGGGAGGGCGCG.

This clone was recorded many times. The read terminates 3 residues before the CDR3 end, so the remaining end is supplied by the germline J gene. The chain couples TRBV5-1 to TRBJ2-1; D uncertain. V was trimmed by 0 bases and J by 0 bases, leaving 7 bases between them. The CDR3 loop spans 15 amino acids. Germline CDR1 SGHRS, CDR2 YFSETQ. The covered CDR3 bases are TGCGCCAGCAGCTTGGATGGCAGCTCCTACAATGAG. It translates to CASSLDGSSYNE. The full CDR3 is CASSLDGSSYNEQFF.

Many counts were recorded for this clone. The CDR3 end falls 3 residues outside the read, so it is completed with the germline J gene. The rearrangement joins TRBV19 to TRBJ2-6; TRBD1 matches 8 bases. Germline CDR1 reads LNHDA; CDR2 reads SQIVND (reference sequence). The trim removed 6 bases at V and 0 bases at J, leaving 4 bases unmatched. The CDR3 sequence is 16 residues long. The CDR3 reads CASRDTGGSGANVLTF. CDR3 bases read: TGTGCCAGTAGAGATACAGGGGGCTCTGGGGCCAACGTC.

The sample holds many counts of this clone. The CDR3 is cut off 3 residues early in the read; its end comes from the germline J gene. The chain is built from TRBV20-1 and TRBJ1-2; maybe TRBD1 (5 bases). The germline V gene encodes CDR1 DFQATT and CDR2 SNEGSKA (reference sequence). This CDR3 is built from 15 residues. Trimming stripped 7 bases from V and 0 bases from J, with 18 bases between. The CDR3 loop is CSGFDSRRANYGYTF. CDR3 bases read: TGCAGTGGCTTTGACAGCCGCCGCGCTAACTATGGC.

Ten or more counts support this clone. The sequence runs out 3 residues before the end of the CDR3; the remainder is reconstructed from the germline J gene. The genes are TRBV5-5 and TRBJ2-1; perhaps TRBD1 as D (5 bases). V was pared by 2 bases and J by 5 bases, with 8 bases between. This CDR3 has 13 amino acids. The germline V gene encodes CDR1 SGHKS and CDR2 YYEKEE (reference sequence). CDR3 amino acids: CASSFTGDNEQFF. CDR3 bases read: TGTGCCAGCAGCTTTACAGGCGACAATGAG.

This clone was seen many times. The observed sequence ends 3 residues before the CDR3 terminus, with the missing tail filled in from the germline J gene. The chain combines TRBV20-1 with TRBJ1-4; 9 bases fit TRBD1. This CDR3 is built from 15 residues. V lost 5 bases and J lost 10; bases outside the gene matches: 14. CDR1 is DFQATT and CDR2 is SNEGSKA in the germline V gene (reference sequence). CDR3 sequence reads: CSAPPVRQGDGKLFF. CDR3 bases read: TGCAGTGCTCCTCCAGTCAGACAGGGGGATGGAAAA.

This clone was seen many times. The CDR3 extends 3 residues past the end of the read, so its final part is completed from the germline J gene. The gene calls are TRBV5-4 and TRBJ2-1; 9 nucleotides agree with TRBD2. This CDR3 has 14 residues. Germline-derived CDR1 and CDR2 are SGHNT and YYREEE (reference sequence). Trimming cost V 4 bases and J 8 bases; bases outside gene matches: 7. The part of the CDR3 DNA that was read is TGTGCCAGCAGCCGTCCTAGCGGGACCGATGAG. Translating gives CASSRPSGTDE. The entire CDR3 sequence reads CASSRPSGTDEQFF. Supplemented by reference TRBV5-4 and TRBJ2-1, the full variable domain reads ETGVTQSPTHLIKTRGQQVTLRCSSQSGHNTVSWYQQALGQGPQFIFQYYREEENGRGNFPPRFSGLQFPNYSSELNVNALELDDSALYLCASSRPSGTDEQFFGPGTRLTVL.

This clone appeared many times. The read stops 3 residues short of the end of the CDR3; the missing end is completed from the germline J gene. This chain uses TRBV20-1 with TRBJ2-1; 8 bases line up with TRBD1. CDR1 is DFQATT and CDR2 is SNEGSKA in the germline V gene (reference sequence). V was clipped by 4 bases and J by 1 base; unmatched bases: 3. This CDR3 has 14 amino acids. CDR3 bases read: TGCAGTGCTAACCGGGACAGGTCCTACAATGAG. Protein product: CSANRDRSYNE. The whole CDR3 protein reads CSANRDRSYNEQFF.

This clone was recorded at least ten times. With the read ending 3 residues before the CDR3 end, the germline J gene is used to fill in that end. The chain uses TRBV6-2 or TRBV6-3 and TRBJ2-7; a weak D match, TRBD2 (5 bases). V lost 5 bases, J lost 3 bases, and 8 bases lay in between. This CDR3 spans 12 amino acids. Germline values: CDR1 MNHEY, CDR2 SVGEGT. This CDR3 reads CASSNRGYEQYF. The part of the CDR3 DNA that was read is TGTGCCAGCAGTAACCGGGGCTACGAG.

This clone has ten or more counts. The read is 3 residues too short to cover the CDR3 end, so that end is filled in from the germline J gene. J is TRBJ1-1 and V is TRBV5-1, with TRBD1 as a possible D gene (5 bases). The CDR3 sequence is 12 residues long. Germline loops: CDR1 SGHRS, CDR2 YFSETQ. The CDR3 spells CASSLSQGEAFF. The sequenced part of the CDR3 DNA is TGCGCCAGCAGCTTGAGCCAGGGAGAA. The full variable domain, in which reference TRBV5-1 and TRBJ1-1 provide the parts outside the CDR3, is KAGVTQTPRYLIKTRGQQVTLSCSPISGHRSVSWYQQTPGQGLQFLFEYFSETQRNKGNFPGRFSGRQFSNSRSEMNVSTLELGDSALYLCASSLSQGEAFFGQGTRLTVV.

This clone was counted ten times or more. The sequence runs out 3 residues before the end of the CDR3; the remainder is reconstructed from the germline J gene. The genes are TRBV30 and TRBJ2-7; D gene ambiguous. Trimming stripped 0 bases from V and 5 bases from J, with 14 bases between. From germline, CDR1 is GTSNPN and CDR2 SVGIG (reference sequence). This CDR3 contains 14 residues. The sequenced part of the CDR3 DNA is TGTGCCTGGAGTGTACCGGGTCTGGTAGACGAG. Its protein product is CAWSVPGLVDE. The entire CDR3 is CAWSVPGLVDEQYF.

Worth noting for this clone: The read halts 3 residues ahead of the CDR3 end, with the missing end drawn from the germline J gene. V and J are TRBV19 and TRBJ2-1, with D perhaps matching TRBD2 (7 bases). V was pared by 8 bases and J by 7 bases, with 24 bases between. The CDR3 spans 16 residues. The germline gives CDR1 LNHDA, CDR2 SQIVND (reference sequence). The DNA read from the CDR3 is TGTGCCAGTTCCAGGGGAGGGAGGGCCAGAAGGAATGAG. Protein sequence: CASSRGGRARRNE. In full, the CDR3 reads CASSRGGRARRNEQFF. Looking up the rest from reference TRBV19 and TRBJ2-1 gives the full variable domain: DGGITQSPKYLFRKEGQNVTLSCEQNLNHDAMYWYRQDPGQGLRLIYYSQIVNDFQKGDIAEGYSVSREKKESFPLTVTSAQKNPTAFYLCASSRGGRARRNEQFFGPGTRLTVL.

In its sample, this clone was seen many times. The CDR3 is cut off 3 residues early in the read; its end comes from the germline J gene. V gene TRBV5-4 combines with J gene TRBJ2-1, with TRBD2 identical over 7 bases. Germline trimming cut 2 bases from V and 5 bases from J; bases unmatched to any gene: 4. This CDR3 is 14 amino acids long. CDR1 is SGHNT, CDR2 YYREEE, per germline (reference sequence). The CDR3 sequence: CASSLLAFDNEQFF. CDR3 DNA (partial): TGTGCCAGCAGCTTACTAGCGTTCGACAATGAG.

This clone appeared many times. The read ends 3 residues early relative to the CDR3; the germline J gene fills the gap. The rearrangement joins TRBV18 to TRBJ1-4; TRBD1 is a possible D gene (6 bases). Germline CDR1 is KGHSH and CDR2 is LQKENI. The length of the CDR3 is 15 residues. Trimming cost V 3 bases and J 8 bases, with 16 bases left between them. CDR3 region: CASSPQYLGAEKLFF. The CDR3 bases that were read are TGTGCCAGCTCACCGCAATACCTGGGGGCAGAAAAA.

This clone was recorded many times. From the germline J gene comes the end of the CDR3, since the read stops 3 residues before it. The rearrangement links TRBV30 to TRBJ1-5; D is perhaps TRBD1 (6 bases). The CDR3 totals 15 residues. Germline CDR1 and CDR2: GTSNPN and SVGIG (reference sequence). Trimming pared 2 bases from V and 3 bases from J, leaving 14 bases between. Here the CDR3 reads CAWSQLTGLNQPQHF. Partial CDR3 DNA: TGTGCCTGGAGTCAATTAACAGGGCTCAATCAGCCC.

This clone was observed many times. The read ends 3 residues before the CDR3 terminus; that terminus is restored from the germline J gene. The chain is built from TRBV23-1 and TRBJ2-5; D is possibly TRBD1 (5 bases). TRBV23-1 counts as an open reading frame of uncertain function. The CDR3 is 17 amino acids. V lost 6 bases to trimming and J lost 7 bases, with 27 bases between them. The CDR3 is CASSPFIRTSYGGTQYF. Incomplete CDR3 DNA: TGCGCCAGCAGCCCCTTTATCAGGACAAGCTATGGTGGGACC.

This clone was counted at least ten times. The covered CDR3 bases are TGCAGTGCTAATTCGGGGGGGACAGATACG. Its protein is CSANSGGTDT. The CDR3 as a whole reads CSANSGGTDTQYF. The V call is TRBV20-1, the J call TRBJ2-3; 8 nucleotides match TRBD2. Read data end 3 residues before the CDR3 end; the end is taken from the germline J gene. The CDR3 is 13 amino acids. With V trimmed by 4 bases and J by 3 bases, 3 bases remained unmatched. Germline CDR1 DFQATT, CDR2 SNEGSKA (reference sequence).

This clone was recorded at least ten times. The read comes to an end 3 residues before the CDR3 does, leaving the germline J gene to fill in the end. The chain combines TRBV12-3 or TRBV12-4 with TRBJ2-7, with D possibly matching TRBD2 (6 bases). The CDR3 is made up of 15 amino acids. The V and J ends lost 5 bases and 4 bases respectively, with 18 bases between them. CDR3 sequence reads: CASSPVGSGEYEQYF. CDR3 DNA (partial): TGTGCCAGCAGTCCGGTTGGTAGCGGAGAATACGAG.

This clone was observed a handful of times. With the read ending 3 residues before the CDR3 end, the germline J gene is used to fill in that end. The chain is built from TRBV7-3 and TRBJ1-3; tentatively, D is TRBD1 (6 bases). Germline V gives CDR1 SGHTA, CDR2 FQGTGA. CDR3 size: 19 residues. Trimming took 1 base from V and 0 from J, leaving 19 bases between them. CDR3 DNA, as far as it was read: TGTGCCAGCAGCTTAAGGCCCGGGACACAATTCTTCTCTGGAAACACC. The encoded protein is CASSLRPGTQFFSGNT. Given in full, the CDR3 is CASSLRPGTQFFSGNTIYF. The entire variable domain, with the rest obtained from reference TRBV7-3 and TRBJ1-3, is as follows: GAGVSQTPSNKVTEKGKYVELRCDPISGHTALYWYRQSLGQGPEFLIYFQGTGAADDSGLPNDRFFAVRPEGSVSTLKIQRTERGDSAVYLCASSLRPGTQFFSGNTIYFGEGSWLTVV.

This clone was seen ten or more times. The CDR3 extends 3 residues past the end of the read, so its final part is completed from the germline J gene. The chain couples TRBV20-1 to TRBJ2-3; 7 nucleotides match TRBD1. The CDR3 runs 14 residues. V was pared by 2 bases and J by 4 bases, with 6 bases of the junction left unmatched. The germline V gene encodes CDR1 DFQATT and CDR2 SNEGSKA (reference sequence). CDR3 protein: CSARSQGRADTQYF. Incomplete CDR3 DNA: TGCAGTGCTAGATCACAGGGGCGTGCAGATACG.

This clone was seen at least ten times. From the germline J gene comes the end of the CDR3, since the read stops 3 residues before it. J is TRBJ2-7 and V is TRBV12-3 or TRBV12-4, with a tentative D call TRBD1 (6 bases). The CDR3 totals 13 residues. V lost 3 bases and J 6 bases, leaving 12 bases between the germline ends. CDR3 bases read: TGTGCCAGCAGTTTTGGTACAGGGATCGAG. Its translation: CASSFGTGIE. The entire CDR3 sequence reads CASSFGTGIEQYF.

This clone was seen many times. The read terminates 3 residues before the CDR3 end, so the remaining end is supplied by the germline J gene. This sequence joins TRBV11-2 and TRBJ2-1, with 7 bases lining up with TRBD2. The junction had 5 bases not matched to a gene; V was cut back by 0 bases and J by 9 bases. Germline CDR1 SGHAT, CDR2 FQNNGV. This CDR3 is built from 14 residues. CDR3 DNA (partial): TGTGCCAGCAGCTTAGAGGTAGCGGGCTTTGAG. This sequence encodes CASSLEVAGFE. The whole CDR3 region reads CASSLEVAGFEQFF.